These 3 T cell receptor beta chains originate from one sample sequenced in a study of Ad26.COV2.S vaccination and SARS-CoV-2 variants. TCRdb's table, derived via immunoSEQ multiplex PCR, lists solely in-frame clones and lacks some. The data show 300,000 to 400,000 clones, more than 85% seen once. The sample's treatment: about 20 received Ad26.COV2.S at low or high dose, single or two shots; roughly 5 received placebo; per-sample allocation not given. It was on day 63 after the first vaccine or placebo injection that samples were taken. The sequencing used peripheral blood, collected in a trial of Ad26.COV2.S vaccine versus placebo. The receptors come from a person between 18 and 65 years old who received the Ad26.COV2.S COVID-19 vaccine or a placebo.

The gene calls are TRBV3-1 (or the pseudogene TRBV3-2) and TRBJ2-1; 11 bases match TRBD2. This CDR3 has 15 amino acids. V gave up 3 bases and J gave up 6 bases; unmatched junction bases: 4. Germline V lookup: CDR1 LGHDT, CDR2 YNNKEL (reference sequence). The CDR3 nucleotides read TGTGCCAGCAGCCACGGGACTAGCGGCCGCAATGAGCAGTTCTTC. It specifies CASSHGTSGRNEQFF.

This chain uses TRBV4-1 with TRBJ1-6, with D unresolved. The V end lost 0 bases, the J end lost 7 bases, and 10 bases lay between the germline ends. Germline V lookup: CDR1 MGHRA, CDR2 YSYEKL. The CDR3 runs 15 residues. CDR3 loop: CASSQDGRMNSPLHF. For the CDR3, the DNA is TGCGCCAGCAGCCAAGATGGCAGGATGAATTCACCCCTCCACTTT.

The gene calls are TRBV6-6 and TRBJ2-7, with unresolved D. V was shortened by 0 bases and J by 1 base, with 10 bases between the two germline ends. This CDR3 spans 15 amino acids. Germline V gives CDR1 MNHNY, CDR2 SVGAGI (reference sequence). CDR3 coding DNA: TGTGCCAGCAGTTACTCGCCCGTACAGTCCTACGAGCAGTACTTC. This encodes CASSYSPVQSYEQYF.